The entry below gives a single T cell receptor (beta chain) sequence along with its context. Its antigen is not known. The data are from a study of T-cell reconstitution after alpha-beta-depleted transplantation in children. Study findings and constraints: The main origin of T-cell counts and diversity one year after transplant was newly produced T cells. Expanded clones from the graft, numbering several hundred, reportedly supplied alpha-beta T cells about two months after transplant. Surviving recipient cells, namely T cells and thymic progenitors, were the source of high day-60 TCRbeta diversity in some patients.

Unique molecular identifiers were incorporated when the TCRbeta library was constructed. TCRdb used MiXCR to reprocess the PCR reads, holding one entry per CDR3 protein. The repertoire holds around 490,000 distinct CDR3 sequences, approximately 10% seen once, with 11% to 15% in the top ten. Here the sequenced sample was PBMCs, mostly from graft donor cells, taken 180 days after TCRalphabeta/CD19-depleted stem cell transplant. The origin of this receptor is a female patient aged 2-10 years who had a stem cell transplant for aplastic anemia, so the T cells may come from the graft donor.

CDR3 sequence: CASSITGGYTDTQYF. The CDR3 nucleotides are TGTGCCAGCAGCATCACAGGGGGGTACACAGATACGCAGTATTTT. The rearrangement links TRBV7-8 to TRBJ2-3, with 8 bases identical to TRBD1. J lost 2 bases, V lost 5 bases, and 6 bases had no gene match. Germline loops: CDR1 SGHVS, CDR2 FQNEAQ. CDR3 length equals 15 residues.